This T cell receptor (beta chain) was sequenced in a study of memory CD4+ T cells and cytomegalovirus serostatus. The sort gate was single viable CD3+CD4+CD8-CD45RO+ cells for memory CD4+ T cells. Sequencing was performed with immunoSEQ multiplex PCR; in TCRdb, only in-frame clones are kept and a portion is missing. The profile shows about 56,000 clones, 82% of them singletons. Sequenced input: memory CD4+ T cells from blood. The sequence came from an adult in good health and CMV-seronegative.

The CDR3 here is CASSLRQGPGNTIYF. The CDR3 bases are TGCGCCAGCAGCCTAAGACAGGGACCTGGAAACACCATATATTTT. V and J are TRBV4-1 and TRBJ1-3, with 7 bases identical to TRBD1. Germline CDR1 MGHRA, CDR2 YSYEKL. The CDR3 runs 15 residues. Trimming took 4 bases from V and 2 from J; bases not matched to a gene: 5.